This T cell receptor (beta chain) was observed in a study of shared clonotypes between healthy human individuals. Whole-study results and caveats: Incompleteness in sorted-subset sequencing, despite large depth, was shown by rarefaction. Clonotypes which were not shared had lower generation probabilities than clonotypes that all four donors shared.

Sequenced by immunoSEQ multiplex PCR; TCRdb stores in-frame clones only, minus some. The sample lists over a million clones, about 80% occurring once. Notes on this clone: The antigen is not known.

Donors comprised healthy HIV-negative adults lacking recent acute infections or vaccinations. The split of CD4+ cells yielded CD45RA+ naive and CD45RA-negative memory subsets. V was clipped by 2 bases and J by 0 bases, with 14 bases between them. The length of the CDR3 is 16 residues. CDR1 and CDR2 (germline): SGHKS, YYEKEE (reference sequence). The gene calls are TRBV5-5 and TRBJ1-1, with a tentative D call TRBD1 (6 bases). This receptor was identified in a man between 18 and 29 years old in good health. Some clones in this sample may be carry-over from other donors' samples. The source material was memory CD4+ T cells from PBMCs. The subset here: CD45RA-negative fraction. The CDR3 is CASSLRTGQMNTEAFF. In nucleotides, the CDR3 is TGTGCCAGCAGCTTAAGAACTGGACAGATGAACACTGAAGCTTTCTTT.